This section outlines one TCR beta chain sequence together with its context. The specificity of this receptor is unknown. The immunoSEQ assay used multiplex PCR to amplify TCR beta CDR3 regions from an average of approximately 1,300 ng of genomic DNA per sample. The assay corrected primer bias using a complete synthetic TCR repertoire to establish an amplification baseline. Amplicons were sequenced on the Illumina platform. On the study's bioinformatics: Sequences were error-corrected by clustering with frequency ratios and a modified nearest-neighbor algorithm, then analyzed in the immunoSEQ Analyzer with IMGT gene definitions. At each rarefaction depth, TCR richness and evenness were averaged over 20 rarefaction repeats, and samples with fewer sequences than the depth were excluded. Relative abundances of V, D and J genes were compared between groups using Wilcoxon rank sum tests, with FDR correction applied. An intraclass correlation of just under 96% for TCR richness and an average of about 77% across 65 to 80 gene segments were obtained from the blinded duplicates. TCRdb holds this immuneACCESS table with in-frame rearrangements only. Some clones are missing; in checked studies, unresolved V genes explain under half, and the rest has no known cause. The D gene and trimming were derived from the DNA, and the V and J assignments and clone size from that table. The sample table holds 30,000 or so clones. 3.5% of the sample goes to the ten largest clones.

This sample is drawn from a study of T cells in women clearing cervical HPV infection (dated by TCRdb to the late 2010s). Background on the whole study: The cases were 20 to 25 women with histologically confirmed HPV16-related CIN3 or worse, and 2 of those women had invasive cancers. The controls were about 25 women whose single incident HPV16 infection cleared within 12 months with no development of precancer or cancer. Blood from cases was collected at the visit where the lesion was first found, while blood from controls was collected once the infection could no longer be detected. For cases, a median interval of about 140 days, with an interquartile range of about 90 to 200 days, was observed between lesion detection and blood sampling. HLA typing was available for only a few women, so HLA type could not be excluded as a confounder. An exploratory proof-of-principle case-control study, nested within the Guanacaste HPV Natural History Study in Costa Rica, was conducted to compare TCR repertoires across cervical HPV16 outcomes. Cases and controls were matched on year of sample collection and on age within five years. Median age was approximately 36 years in cases versus around 40 in controls, and baseline characteristics did not differ significantly. In the parent cohort, some 10,000 women aged 18 or older were enrolled in Guanacaste, Costa Rica, during about 1992 to 1994 and were followed for seven years. Quality controls consisted of five blinded duplicates per group, for a total of some 60 samples made up of around 50 participants and approximately 10 replicates. Paper-wide results and their limitations: Because of the cross-sectional design, the study could not determine whether the associations came before infection or resulted from infection, and neither effector/memory subsets nor HPV-specific T cells were isolated. Random forest classifiers that combined richness and V gene abundances separated cases from controls with an estimated AUC of under 0.85. Because T-cell numbers per sample were unknown, differences in richness could reflect varying T-cell content rather than repertoire biology. Across sequencing depths, CIN3+ cases showed significantly higher TCR repertoire richness than controls, but evenness did not differ between the groups.

Every participant had a single incident cervical HPV16 infection, and women with prevalent HPV16 infections were excluded. Cervical HPV DNA was detected by MY09/MY11 PCR, and genotyping was performed by dot-blot hybridization. Under 17 mL of heparinized blood was centrifuged, after which the buffy coat was aliquoted, frozen at -30 degrees C, and then stored at -80 degrees C. Genomic DNA was extracted from buffy coat specimens using QIAGEN kits. The receptor comes from a woman between 18 and 69 years old with a cervical HPV16 infection that either progressed to CIN3+ or cleared (not recorded which). The source material was blood buffy coat.

CDR3 reads: CAWIPGQGTSPLHF. The CDR3 DNA, read in part, is TGTGCCTGGATTCCGGGACAGGGGACTTCACCC. The chain was built from TRBV30 and TRBJ1-6; a stretch of 10 junction bases matches TRBD1. The CDR3 end is not reached by the read, which stops 3 residues before it; the germline J gene fills it in. CDR3 length: 14 amino acids, cysteine to phenylalanine. Only the CDR3 bases that were read are kept: 33 of them, in frame from base 1. V is cut back by 4 bases and J by 9 bases, with 6 bases in the junction unmatched. The CDR1 and CDR2 encoded by the germline V gene (reference sequence) are GTSNPN and SVGIG.